This T cell receptor (beta chain) is from a study of T cells in Graves' hyperthyroidism and ophthalmopathy. This clonotype appeared many times. The source material, RNA transcripts, was used to amplify TCR beta CDR3 regions. During a first-round RT-PCR of the TCR CDR3, the HTBI primer set was used. One entry per CDR3 protein results from TCRdb running MiXCR on the multiplex PCR reads. The table lists around 340,000 distinct CDR3 sequences, 18% of them singletons. CDR3 length: 14 amino acids. The ends were cut back, 8 bases at V and 3 bases at J, with 17 bases in the middle. Germline CDR1 is MDHEN and CDR2 is SYDVKM.

This clonotype originated in a woman aged 40 to 50 with Graves' ophthalmopathy. Sequencing was carried out using blood. The chain has TRBV28 and TRBJ2-7; tentatively, D is TRBD1 (6 bases). CDR3 in amino acids: CASEPGTNYYEQYF. The CDR3 DNA reads TGTGCCAGCGAGCCCGGGACAAACTACTACGAGCAGTACTTC.